Listed here are 10 T cell receptor beta chains from one sample, sequenced in a study of control samples from healthy donors and cancer patients. Assay used: immunoSEQ multiplex PCR; TCRdb lists only in-frame clones, some missing. In the table there are about 97,000 clones, roughly 89% of which are singletons. The sequencing input was blood. The receptors shown here come from a man aged 25-45 years in good health.

This clone qualifies as large. The V gene is TRBV27, the J gene TRBJ2-3; D not resolved. Between the trimmed V and J ends, which lost 3 bases and 3 bases, there was a span of 7 bases. CDR3 length: 13 residues. The germline gives CDR1 MNHEY, CDR2 SMNVEV (reference sequence). CDR3: CASSFIGTDTQYF. The CDR3 DNA sequence: TGTGCCAGCAGTTTTATCGGGACAGATACGCAGTATTTT.

The chain uses TRBV13 and TRBJ2-3, with D unclear. The V gene lost 0 bases and the J gene lost 4 bases, with 2 bases spanning the gap. The CDR3 is made up of 12 amino acids. The germline CDR1 and CDR2 sequences are PRHDT and FYEKMQ (reference sequence). In nucleotides, the CDR3 is TGTGCCAGCAGCTTAGGAGCAGATACGCAGTATTTT. It is translated as CASSLGADTQYF.

J is TRBJ2-3 and V is TRBV19; TRBD1 aligns across 7 bases. Per the germline V gene, CDR1 is LNHDA and CDR2 is SQIVND (reference sequence). The CDR3 totals 14 residues. V was pared by 5 bases and J by 6 bases, with 8 bases of the junction left unmatched. This chain's CDR3 is CASSLRTGDDTQYF. The CDR3 nucleotides read TGTGCCAGTAGTCTCCGGACAGGTGACGATACGCAGTATTTT.

This clone was counted once. This chain uses TRBV19 with TRBJ1-6; 7 bases match TRBD1. J was trimmed by 13 bases and V by 4 bases; bases with no gene match: 10. Germline CDR1 LNHDA, CDR2 SQIVND (reference sequence). This CDR3 is 14 amino acids long. As DNA, the CDR3 is TGTGCCAGTAGTAGCGGACAGGCTCGGATCCCCCTCCACTTT. Its translation: CASSSGQARIPLHF.

In nucleotides, the CDR3 is TGTGCAAGTCGCTTAGCGGGGACTAGCGAGAACCGCGCGTACAATGAGCAGTTCTTC. Translated, it gives CASRLAGTSENRAYNEQFF. The chain joins TRBV12-2 to TRBJ2-1; the D call TRBD2 from the table was never checked on the DNA. TRBV12-2 is a listed pseudogene. This CDR3 is 19 amino acids long.

The chain combines TRBV2 with TRBJ1-6, with D maybe TRBD1 (5 bases). Per germline, CDR1 SNHLY and CDR2 FYNNEI. Trimming pared 5 bases from V and 6 bases from J, leaving 11 bases between. This CDR3 region has 14 residues. The CDR3: CASSPVGGNSPLHF. The CDR3 DNA is TGTGCCAGCAGTCCAGTCGGGGGTAATTCACCCCTCCACTTT.

The chain uses TRBV7-9 and TRBJ1-2, with TRBD1 matching 7 bases. This CDR3 has 15 amino acids. V gave up 4 bases and J gave up 8 bases; unmatched junction bases: 13. The germline V gene has CDR1 SEHNR and CDR2 FQNEAQ (reference sequence). The CDR3 spells CASSYRQTGSPGYTF. DNA of the CDR3: TGTGCCAGCAGCTACAGACAGACAGGGTCCCCCGGCTACACCTTC.

V usage is TRBV28 and J usage is TRBJ1-4, with D tentatively TRBD1 (5 bases). Germline-derived CDR1 and CDR2 are MDHEN and SYDVKM. This CDR3 has 15 residues. V was pared by 2 bases and J by 4 bases, with 11 bases between. CDR3 protein: CASSLQGRFNEKLFF. Here the CDR3 DNA reads TGTGCCAGCAGTTTACAGGGACGGTTTAATGAAAAACTGTTTTTT. The entire variable domain, with the rest obtained from reference TRBV28 and TRBJ1-4, is as follows: DVKVTQSSRYLVKRTGEKVFLECVQDMDHENMFWYRQDPGLGLRLIYFSYDVKMKEKGDIPEGYSVSREKKERFSLILESASTNQTSMYLCASSLQGRFNEKLFFGSGTQLSVL.

Comments on this clone: The sample contains more than one DNA sequence encoding this CDR3. The J gene is TRBJ1-1, the V gene TRBV18; D gene ambiguous. Trimming removed 1 base at V and 2 bases at J, with 5 bases between. This CDR3 region has 13 residues. Germline V lookup: CDR1 KGHSH, CDR2 LQKENI. Here the CDR3 reads CASSPQGNTEAFF. The DNA for the CDR3 is TGTGCCAGCTCACCACAGGGAAACACTGAAGCTTTCTTT.

The chain uses TRBV5-6 and TRBJ1-5; possible D gene TRBD1, 6 bases. The germline V and J ends were trimmed by 2 bases and 3 bases, with 9 bases remaining between them. CDR3 length: 14 residues. The germline V gene encodes CDR1 SGHDT and CDR2 YYEEEE. CDR3 region: CASSFRDNNQPQHF. The CDR3 DNA is TGTGCCAGCAGCTTCCGGGACAACAATCAGCCCCAGCATTTT. Combining the CDR3 with reference TRBV5-6 and TRBJ1-5 gives the whole variable domain DAGVTQSPTHLIKTRGQQVTLRCSPKSGHDTVSWYQQALGQGPQFIFQYYEEEERQRGNFPDRFSGHQFPNYSSELNVNALLLGDSALYLCASSFRDNNQPQHFGDGTRLSIL.